The entry that follows covers one TCR beta chain sequence. The sample comes from a study of T cells after yellow fever vaccination. The CDR3 consists of 13 residues. Between the trimmed V and J ends, which lost 3 bases and 2 bases, there was a span of 7 bases. CDR1 is SGHAT and CDR2 is FQNNGV in the germline V gene. Template switching by 5'RACE produced TCR cDNA, adding a universal primer site and UMIs. TCRdb redid the calling of the 5' RACE reads with MiXCR, one entry per CDR3 protein. This table holds about 330,000 distinct CDR3 sequences, around 8.1% found once. Sequenced material: PBMCs, taken about 41 days after the first yellow fever vaccination. The sequence derives from a man between 18 and 35 years old who received the YFV17D yellow fever vaccine. This chain joins TRBV11-2 and TRBJ1-1; weak D call: TRBD1 (5 bases). CDR3 sequence reads: CASSFGTNTEAFF. CDR3 DNA: TGTGCCAGCAGCTTTGGGACCAACACTGAAGCTTTCTTT.